One sample yielded the 21 T cell receptor beta chains listed below, sequenced in a study of response to subunit inactivated influenza vaccine. Each CDR3 protein gets one entry after TCRdb re-called the RT-PCR reads with MiXCR. Of approximately 310,000 distinct CDR3 sequences listed, less than 25% are singletons. This material consisted of PBMCs from blood, taken about 20 months after vaccination. These receptors were taken from a man between 50 and 75 years old who received an inactivated influenza vaccine.

The chain employs TRBV10-3 and TRBJ1-1; D is unclear. The CDR3 covers 14 residues. Germline assignment: CDR1 ENHRY and CDR2 SYGVKD. V was cut by 3 bases and J by 4 bases, with 12 bases left in between. The CDR3 bases are TGTGCCATCAGTGAAACCATATCCATCACTGAAGCTTTCTTT. Its translation: CAISETISITEAFF.

The V and J genes are TRBV28 and TRBJ2-3; D may be TRBD2 (6 bases). Trimming shortened V by 7 bases and J by 4 bases, and 15 bases separated the two germline ends. The CDR3 runs to 14 residues. Germline V gene sequence: CDR1 MDHEN, CDR2 SYDVKM. Here the CDR3 reads CASTVMRDADTQYF. CDR3 bases: TGTGCCAGCACCGTTATGCGGGACGCAGATACGCAGTATTTT.

The gene calls are TRBV7-9 and TRBJ2-1, with D hard to call. Trimming stripped 5 bases from V and 3 bases from J, with 11 bases between. Germline loops: CDR1 SEHNR, CDR2 FQNEAQ (reference sequence). The CDR3 loop spans 14 amino acids. The CDR3 nucleotides read TGTGCCAGCAGCAGGGATTTTGGCTACAATGAGCAGTTCTTC. As protein: CASSRDFGYNEQFF.

The sample holds one count of this clonotype. The chain has TRBV20-1 and TRBJ2-7; 10 bases match TRBD2. V lost 3 bases, J lost 5 bases, and 4 bases stayed unmatched. The CDR3 has 13 amino acids. CDR1 and CDR2 (germline): DFQATT, SNEGSKA (reference sequence). CDR3 amino acids: CSASSSGSHEQYF. The CDR3 bases are TGCAGTGCTAGTTCTAGCGGGAGCCACGAGCAGTACTTC.

The sample holds a few counts of this clonotype. The rearrangement uses TRBV18 and TRBJ2-3; 9 bases are a match to TRBD2. CDR1 KGHSH and CDR2 LQKENI come from the germline V gene. J was trimmed by 2 bases and V by 6 bases; bases with no gene match: 21. CDR3 length: 20 amino acids. The CDR3 bases are TGTGCCAGCTCGCCATTTAGGGTGAGCGGGGGGCCGGAATTCACAGATACGCAGTATTTT. The encoded protein is CASSPFRVSGGPEFTDTQYF.

At least ten counts were recorded for this clonotype. V is TRBV11-3 and J is TRBJ1-1, with D unclear. The CDR3 length is 13 residues. Germline loops: CDR1 SGHNT, CDR2 YENEEA. V lost 6 bases and J lost 1, with 9 bases in between. CDR3 sequence (DNA): TGTGCCAGCAGTTTATTCAGGAACACTGAAGCTTTCTTT. Protein: CASSLFRNTEAFF.

This clonotype has a handful of counts. J is TRBJ1-3 and V is TRBV12-3 or TRBV12-4; D gene ambiguous. The CDR3 extends over 15 amino acids. Trimming pared 1 base from V and 4 bases from J, leaving 11 bases between. CDR3 in DNA: TGTGCCAGCAGTTTAGGTCCTATCTCGGGAAACACCATATATTTT. This gives the protein CASSLGPISGNTIYF.

This clonotype was found a few times. This chain uses TRBV7-9 with TRBJ1-1, with D possibly matching TRBD1 (5 bases). The CDR3 is made up of 14 amino acids. Germline CDR1 and CDR2: SEHNR and FQNEAQ (reference sequence). V was cut by 8 bases and J by 1 base, with 14 bases left in between. The DNA for the CDR3 is TGTGCCAGCCGGGGCGGGCGGGCGAACACTGAAGCTTTCTTT. Translating gives CASRGGRANTEAFF.

The rearrangement links TRBV12-3 or TRBV12-4 to TRBJ2-1; 11 bases line up with TRBD2. V shed 6 bases, J shed 2 bases, and the junction held 3 bases outside the gene matches. The CDR3 covers 15 residues. In nucleotides, the CDR3 is TGTGCCAGCAGGAAACTAGCGGGAGCCTACAATGAGCAGTTCTTC. It encodes CASRKLAGAYNEQFF.

This clonotype was recorded a few times. This chain joins TRBV3-1 and TRBJ2-7, with D perhaps TRBD1 (5 bases). Germline lookup yields CDR1 LGHDT and CDR2 YNNKEL (reference sequence). The CDR3 spans 15 residues. V was trimmed by 2 bases and J by 3 bases, leaving 14 bases between them. DNA for the CDR3: TGTGCCAGCAGCCAATATGATCGGACAAGCTACGAGCAGTACTTC. Translated, it gives CASSQYDRTSYEQYF.

The gene calls are TRBV7-2 and TRBJ2-5; the D call may be TRBD1 or TRBD2 (5 bases each). The V end was cut by 0 bases, the J end by 5 bases, with 10 bases between. The germline V gene has CDR1 SGHTA and CDR2 FQGNSA. The CDR3 totals 14 residues. This CDR3 is CASSLAGTTETQYF. CDR3 DNA: TGTGCCAGCAGCTTAGCCGGGACGACGGAGACCCAGTACTTC.

J is TRBJ2-7 and V is TRBV20-1, with 10 bases aligning to TRBD2. The CDR3 has 15 residues. Germline CDR1 DFQATT, CDR2 SNEGSKA (reference sequence). Unmatched junction bases numbered 10, after V lost 6 bases and J lost 2 bases. CDR3 DNA: TGCAGTGCCGACCCCTCTAGCGGGAGTACCTACGAGCAGTACTTC. As protein: CSADPSSGSTYEQYF.

The V call is TRBV4-2, the J call TRBJ1-6, with TRBD1 matching over 7 bases. Germline CDR1 reads LGHNA; CDR2 reads YNFKEQ. With V trimmed by 6 bases and J by 0 bases, 5 bases remained unmatched. The CDR3 consists of 16 residues. The CDR3 region is CASRDRASSYNSPLHF. CDR3 DNA sequence: TGTGCCAGCAGAGACAGGGCGAGCTCCTATAATTCACCCCTCCACTTT.

This rearrangement joins TRBV27 to TRBJ1-5; no clear D. Trimming took 5 bases from V and 0 from J, leaving 17 bases between them. Germline assignment: CDR1 MNHEY and CDR2 SMNVEV (reference sequence). The CDR3 sequence is 17 residues long. DNA for the CDR3: TGTGCCAGCAGTCTAAAGTCGAGGGCAGATAGCAATCAGCCCCAGCATTTT. This encodes CASSLKSRADSNQPQHF.

The chain couples TRBV14 to TRBJ2-7, with a tentative D call TRBD2 (7 bases). Trimming stripped 4 bases from V and 5 bases from J, with 21 bases between. CDR1 SGHDN and CDR2 FVKESK come from the germline V gene. The CDR3 covers 16 residues. The CDR3, as DNA: TGTGCCAGCAGCCGGTACAACGGGGGGCTTCAGCACGAGCAGTACTTC. Protein product: CASSRYNGGLQHEQYF.

This clonotype was detected many times. The chain couples TRBV3-1 to TRBJ1-1; the D is unclear. In germline, CDR1 is LGHDT, CDR2 YNNKEL (reference sequence). Trimming removed 1 base at V and 1 base at J, with 4 bases between. This CDR3 comprises 13 residues. DNA for the CDR3: TGTGCCAGCAGCCAAGGACAGAACACTGAAGCTTTCTTT. Translation: CASSQGQNTEAFF. Complete variable domain (other parts from reference TRBV3-1 and TRBJ1-1): DTAVSQTPKYLVTQMGNDKSIKCEQNLGHDTMYWYKQDSKKFLKIMFSYNNKELIINETVPNRFSPKSPDKAHLNLHINSLELGDSAVYFCASSQGQNTEAFFGQGTRLTVV.

In this sample, this clonotype turned up many times. The V and J genes are TRBV15 and TRBJ1-4; a weak D match, TRBD1 (6 bases). V lost 2 bases and J 11 bases, leaving 21 bases between the germline ends. The CDR3 covers 16 residues. CDR1 is LNHNV and CDR2 is YYDKDF in the germline V gene (reference sequence). CDR3 nucleotide sequence: TGTGCCACCAGCAGACCCTCGGAGGGGGGTTCGGCGAAACTGTTTTTT. This sequence encodes CATSRPSEGGSAKLFF.

This clonotype was counted only a few times. The chain employs TRBV20-1 and TRBJ2-1; perhaps TRBD2 as D (7 bases). Per germline, CDR1 DFQATT and CDR2 SNEGSKA (reference sequence). The CDR3 has 13 amino acids. V lost 4 bases and J 7 bases, leaving 14 bases between the germline ends. The CDR3 loop is CSATRGGWNEQFF. As DNA, the CDR3 is TGCAGTGCTACGAGGGGGGGTTGGAATGAGCAGTTCTTC.

This clonotype has a handful of counts. V is TRBV28 and J is TRBJ2-7; unclear D gene. CDR3 length: 13 residues. Germline lookup yields CDR1 MDHEN and CDR2 SYDVKM. Trimming cost V 6 bases and J 7 bases, with 16 bases left between them. The CDR3 nucleotides read TGTGCCAGCAGCCTTGGATCAAGCCGGGAGCAGTACTTC. Its translation is CASSLGSSREQYF.

The V gene is TRBV6-2 or TRBV6-3, the J gene TRBJ1-1; D possibly corresponds to TRBD1 (6 bases). CDR3 size: 17 residues. The germline gives CDR1 MNHEY, CDR2 SVGEGT. The V gene lost 0 bases and the J gene lost 1 base, with 15 bases spanning the gap. The CDR3 DNA sequence: TGTGCCAGCAGTTACTCGCATACCAGACAGGCGAACACTGAAGCTTTCTTT. This encodes CASSYSHTRQANTEAFF.

The table lists this clonotype with a few counts. The chain employs TRBV20-1 and TRBJ2-1; unclear D gene. Trimming took 6 bases from V and 8 from J, leaving 8 bases between them. The length of the CDR3 is 10 residues. In germline, CDR1 is DFQATT, CDR2 SNEGSKA (reference sequence). CDR3 bases: TGCAGTGCCCCCTTCCATGAGCAGTTCTTC. Translating it yields CSAPFHEQFF.